This TCR beta chain is from a study of blood T cell repertoires in COVID-19 (TCRdb year 2020). Regarding the research as a whole: Collaborator samples came from the United States, Italy and Spain and covered acute and convalescent phases of COVID-19. The material from the prospective study consisted of cDNA or gDNA derived from T cells, B-cell-depleted T cells, or PBMCs. The dataset comprised deeply sampled blood TCRbeta repertoires from subjects exposed to, actively infected with, or recovered from COVID-19. The repertoires were released in a freely available public database intended as a resource for research on the immune response to SARS-CoV-2. The samples were drawn from the first 160 participants of the ongoing ImmuneRACE study and from 950 to 1,500 subjects provided by 6 global collaborators. Nearly every sample came with metadata listing a de-identified subject ID, COVID-19 status, age in years and sex. Where HLA class I and class II types were available, the types were taken from metadata supplied by the sample provider, not from assay-based typing.

General study outcomes and caveats: The quantity of clinical and demographic metadata differed by source and by participant and was supplied without curation.

The CDR3 goes from the cysteine to the phenylalanine over 14 residues. Kept here is only the CDR3 DNA, which spans 42 bases and is read in frame from base 1. CDR1 and CDR2, looked up from the germline V gene (reference sequence), are MNHEY and SMNVEV. V lost 4 bases and J lost 1 base; the stretch between them is 11 bases long. Participants in the prospective study were aged roughly 18 to 89 years, lived in under 30 United States geographic areas, and enrolled through a virtual design. In the prospective study, cohorts were assigned on the basis of participant-reported clinical history obtained from a screening survey and a study questionnaire. Exposed participants had been in contact with someone with a PCR-confirmed or clinician-diagnosed COVID-19 case within 2 weeks of study entry. In the prospective study, whole blood, serum and a nasopharyngeal or oropharyngeal swab were collected from each participant by mobile phlebotomists. Prospective study participants could optionally give additional blood draws and questionnaires over an approximately 2-month period. Before DNA extraction, prospective study blood samples were shipped either frozen or at room temperature.

As regards this clone: Its antigen specificity is not known. Per-base quality was not reported, and no clone a single base away is much larger than it.

TCRbeta CDR3 regions were amplified from genomic DNA using the immunoSEQ Assay, a bias-controlled multiplex PCR. In the authors' own workflow: The number of nucleated cells in each sample was estimated from the amplification of reference gene primers within the assay. Sequence reads were collapsed and filtered to measure the absolute abundance of every unique TCRbeta CDR3 rearrangement. Productive Simpson clonality was computed per sample as the square root of Simpson's diversity index over productive rearrangements. TCRdb provides this immuneACCESS table in a form limited to in-frame rearrangements. Some clones are lacking; in checked studies, under half of them reflect an unresolved V gene, and why the rest are absent is not known. The DNA gave D and trimming, while V, J and clone size come from that table. Recorded for this sample are 200,000 to 250,000 clones; roughly 85% of them occurred a single time. The top ten clonotypes cover 4.5% to 5% of the sample.

This receptor was identified in a woman in her forties or fifties who had been exposed to COVID-19. The sequence joins TRBV27 to TRBJ2-7; TRBD2 is a possible D gene, resting on 5 matching bases. The sample was PBMCs or T cells enriched from blood (not recorded which). The base sequence is TGTGCCAGCAGTTCCCGGACGGGATCCTACGAGCAGTACTTC. Its translation is CASSSRTGSYEQYF.